The present entry profiles one T cell receptor (beta chain) with its context. Antigen: not known. This sample is part of a study of shared clonotypes between healthy human individuals. Assay: immunoSEQ multiplex PCR; the TCRdb copy retains only in-frame clones and omits some. The data hold 650,000 to 800,000 clones, with approximately 90% observed a single time. Study-wide results and caveats: Limitation of the genetic and exposure-history diversity represented came from the few donors. The sharing of approximately 4.6% of naive CD4 clonotypes was seen across a handful of donors. Generation of non-shared clonotypes was less probable than generation of clonotypes shared by all four donors.

Germline loops: CDR1 SGHTA, CDR2 FQGTGA. The V end was cut by 5 bases, the J end by 9 bases, with 14 bases between. CDR3 size: 13 residues. In the naive CD8 group, cells lacked CD45RO and were positively selected for CCR7, so terminally differentiated effector memory CD45RA+ cells were left out. J is TRBJ2-1 and V is TRBV7-3, with a tentative D call TRBD1 (6 bases). This sequence originates from a man aged 25 to 40 in good health. Input material: naive CD8+ T cells sorted from blood. The CDR3 here is CASSPLGAIEQFF. CDR3 coding DNA: TGTGCCAGCAGCCCGTTGGGGGCGATTGAGCAGTTCTTC.